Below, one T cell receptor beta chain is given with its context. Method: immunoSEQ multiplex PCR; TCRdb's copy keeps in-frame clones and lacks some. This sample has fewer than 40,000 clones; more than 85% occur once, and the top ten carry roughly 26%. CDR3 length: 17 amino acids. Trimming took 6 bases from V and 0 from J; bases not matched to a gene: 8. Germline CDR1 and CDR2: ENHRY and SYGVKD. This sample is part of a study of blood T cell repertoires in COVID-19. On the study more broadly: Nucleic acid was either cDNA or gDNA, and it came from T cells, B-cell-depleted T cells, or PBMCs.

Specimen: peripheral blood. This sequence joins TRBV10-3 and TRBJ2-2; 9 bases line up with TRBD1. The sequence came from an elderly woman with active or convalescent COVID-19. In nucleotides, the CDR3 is TGTGCCATCAGGGCCCGGGACAGGGCATCGAACACCGGGGAGCTGTTTTTT. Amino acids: CAIRARDRASNTGELFF.